This TCR beta chain originates from a study of T cell responses to AZD1222 COVID-19 vaccine. As for the study in general: Recipients boosted at about 4 weeks or about 12 weeks are pooled.

Assay used: immunoSEQ multiplex PCR; TCRdb lists only in-frame clones, some missing. The sample has some 140,000 clones, approximately 90% seen once; the top ten hold 2.8%. V was clipped by 6 bases and J by 3 bases, with 12 bases between them. Per the germline V gene, CDR1 is SGHNT and CDR2 is YENEEA. The length of the CDR3 is 13 residues. Overall study results and limits: Spike-specific TCRs gained breadth and depth after people received two AZD1222 doses. Samples come after the peak T cell response, not at day 14.

This clone showed up just once. As yet, its antigen is unknown. This sequence joins TRBV11-3 and TRBJ2-7; the D call may be TRBD1 or TRBD2 (6 bases each). This TCR was recovered from an adult in good health. Sequencing used peripheral blood, obtained on day 0 of AZD1222 vaccination. CDR3 DNA: TGTGCCAGCAGTCGGAGGGGGGTCTACGAGCAGTACTTC. Its protein is CASSRRGVYEQYF. Drawing the rest from reference TRBV11-3 and TRBJ2-7, the complete variable domain is EAGVVQSPRYKIIEKKQPVAFWCNPISGHNTLYWYLQNLGQGPELLIRYENEEAVDDSQLPKDRFSAERLKGVDSTLKIQPAELGDSAVYLCASSRRGVYEQYFGPGTRLTVT.